The rows below give T cell receptor beta chains drawn from one sample of a study of blood T cell repertoires in COVID-19. Repertoires were generated with immunoSEQ multiplex PCR, while TCRdb's copy carries only in-frame clones and drops some. In the table there are around 300,000 clones, approximately 84% of which are singletons. The sequencing input was peripheral blood. Source of these receptors: a woman in her twenties or thirties who had recovered from COVID-19. CDR3s include the opening cysteine and the closing phenylalanine or tryptophan. The D gene is left open where the match is weak. Size values are once, few and many counts, or a class for expanded clones, and some rows have none.

j_gene	v_gene	d_gene	abundance	CDR3nt	CDR3aa
TRBJ1-2	TRBV6-5	NA	NA	TGTGCCAGCATTGGACTAGGACAGCAGCATGGCTACACCTTC	CASIGLGQQHGYTF
TRBJ1-1	TRBV6-2/TRBV6-3	NA	NA	TGTGCCAGCAGTTACTCGACAGCGATGAACACTGAAGCTTTCTTT	CASSYSTAMNTEAFF
TRBJ2-7	TRBV28	TRBD2	NA	TGTGCCAGCCGATATGGGACTAGCGGTCCCTACGAGCAGTACTTC	CASRYGTSGPYEQYF
TRBJ2-1	TRBV12-3/TRBV12-4	TRBD1	NA	TGTGCCAGCACCCTATCGACAGGGGAGCAGTTCTTC	CASTLSTGEQFF
TRBJ2-1	TRBV6-5	NA	NA	TGTGCCAGCAGGTCCGGACAGACGGACAATGAGCAGTTCTTC	CASRSGQTDNEQFF
TRBJ2-2	TRBV9	NA	NA	TGTGCCAGCAGCACCGACTTAGGGGTAGGCACCGGGGAGCTGTTTTTT	CASSTDLGVGTGELFF
TRBJ2-7	TRBV10-2	NA	once	TGCGCCAGCAGTGAGAACCCGAGATCCTACGAGCAGTACTTC	CASSENPRSYEQYF
TRBJ1-3	TRBV4-1	NA	NA	TGCGCCAGCAGCCAGCTAGACCTGGGACTCTCTGGAAACACCATATATTTT	CASSQLDLGLSGNTIYF
TRBJ2-2	TRBV20-1	NA	once	TGCAGTGCTGGTGGAGGAAGGACCGGGGAGCTGTTTTTT	CSAGGGRTGELFF
TRBJ1-5	TRBV9	TRBD1	NA	TGTGCCAGCAGCCCAACAGGGGATCAGCCCCAGCATTTT	CASSPTGDQPQHF
TRBJ1-3	TRBV7-9	NA	many	TGTGCCAGCAGCTTAGCTCGGCAGGGCGGAAACACCATATATTTT	CASSLARQGGNTIYF
TRBJ2-7	TRBV11-2	NA	NA	TGTGCCAGCAGCCCACTTAATCGGGGGTCGAGCTCCTACGAGCAGTACTTC	CASSPLNRGSSSYEQYF
TRBJ1-5	TRBV6-2/TRBV6-3	TRBD1	few	TGTGCCAGCAGCCCCTATTTCGGGACAGGGGTCGTCCAGCCCCAGCATTTT	CASSPYFGTGVVQPQHF
TRBJ2-5	TRBV6-2/TRBV6-3	NA	NA	TGTGCCAGCAGTTACGATCCAAATCAGGCGAGCCTTAAAGAGACCCAGTACTTC	CASSYDPNQASLKETQYF
TRBJ2-1	TRBV6-5	NA	NA	TGTGCCAGCAGCCCCCTTTCGTCCAATGAGCAGTTCTTC	CASSPLSSNEQFF
TRBJ1-1	TRBV5-4	NA	once	TGTGCCAGCAGCTTCGGGACACCCGTCCAGGGCACTGAAGCTTTCTTT	CASSFGTPVQGTEAFF
TRBJ2-1	TRBV7-2	NA	NA	TGTGCCAGCGAACCGGGGGTTGTCGGCAATGAGCAGTTCTTC	CASEPGVVGNEQFF
TRBJ2-4	TRBV27	NA	once	TGTGCCACCCGAGGGCTAGCCAAAAACATTCAGTACTTC	CATRGLAKNIQYF
TRBJ2-7	TRBV10-3	NA	NA	TGTGCCATCAGTGACCCTAGCAGGGGGGCTATCTACGAGCAGTACTTC	CAISDPSRGAIYEQYF
TRBJ2-5	TRBV11-2	TRBD1	NA	TGTGCCAGCAGCTTGGTACAGGGGGCGGAGAGGGAGACCCAGTACTTC	CASSLVQGAERETQYF
TRBJ2-3	TRBV27	TRBD2	NA	TGTGCCAGCAGTCCGAAAAGCGGGAGGGCCTTCACAGATACGCAGTATTTT	CASSPKSGRAFTDTQYF
TRBJ1-4	TRBV28	NA	NA	TGTGCCAGCAGTTTAATCTCCGAAAAACTGTTTTTT	CASSLISEKLFF
TRBJ2-2	TRBV15	NA	NA	TGTGCCACCACCTCTAGCGCACGTCAAAACACCGGGGAGCTGTTTTTT	CATTSSARQNTGELFF
TRBJ1-2	TRBV18	NA	NA	TGTGCCAGCTCACCATCGGTAGGGGCCCACTACACCTTC	CASSPSVGAHYTF
TRBJ2-2	TRBV7-2	NA	NA	TGTGCCAGCAGCTTTTGGGAGTCGGGAGGGGAGCTGTTTTTT	CASSFWESGGELFF
TRBJ1-4	TRBV30	NA	NA	TGTGCCTGGCGGCAGGGCACAACTAATGAAAAACTGTTTTTT	CAWRQGTTNEKLFF
TRBJ1-3	TRBV11-2	NA	NA	TGTGCCAGCAGTTGGGGGGGGAACGGAAACACCATATATTTT	CASSWGGNGNTIYF
TRBJ2-1	TRBV2	TRBD2	NA	TGTGCCAGCAGGACGGGACTAGCGGGAGGTGAGCAGTTCTTC	CASRTGLAGGEQFF
TRBJ1-1	TRBV27	TRBD1	NA	TGTGCCAGCAGTTTGACTGGGACAGGGGGTTGGGACACTGAAGCTTTCTTT	CASSLTGTGGWDTEAFF
TRBJ2-3	TRBV6-4	TRBD1	few	TGTGCCAGCAGTGCGGGACAGGGGGCAGATACGCAGTATTTT	CASSAGQGADTQYF
TRBJ2-3	TRBV2	TRBD2	NA	TGTGCCAGTAGCGGGAGGAGCGGCACAGATACGCAGTATTTT	CASSGRSGTDTQYF
TRBJ2-2	TRBV7-9	NA	NA	TGTGCCAGCAGCTTAATCCAGGGTAGCGGGGAGCTGTTTTTT	CASSLIQGSGELFF
TRBJ1-1	TRBV5-1	NA	NA	TGCGCCAGCAGCCCCGACACTAACACTGAAGCTTTCTTT	CASSPDTNTEAFF
TRBJ2-7	TRBV4-3	TRBD2	NA	TGCGCCAGCAGCCTGGGACTAGCGGTCAACGAGCAGTACTTC	CASSLGLAVNEQYF
TRBJ2-5	TRBV20-1	NA	NA	TGCAGTGCTAGTGGGTTTGGGGGCCCAGAGACCCAGTACTTC	CSASGFGGPETQYF
TRBJ1-5	TRBV2	NA	NA	TGTGCCAGCAGTCGTGGGGAGAATCAGCCCCAGCATTTT	CASSRGENQPQHF
TRBJ2-1	TRBV11-1	NA	once	TGTGCCAGCAGTTACAGACCTTCGACTGAGCAGTTCTTC	CASSYRPSTEQFF
TRBJ2-7	TRBV14	NA	NA	TGTGCCAGCAGCCAAGATTGGGCAAGCTACGAGCAGTACTTC	CASSQDWASYEQYF
TRBJ2-5	TRBV19	NA	NA	TGTGCCAGTAGTATTACGAGCGGCTTAGGAGAGACCCAGTACTTC	CASSITSGLGETQYF
TRBJ2-1	TRBV7-2	TRBD2	NA	TGTGCCAGCAGCTTAAAATTCGGGGGACTAGCGGGAGGAAATGAGCAGTTCTTC	CASSLKFGGLAGGNEQFF
TRBJ1-1	TRBV13	TRBD1	NA	TGTGCCAGCTCCCGGACAGGGGTTTCGGACACTGAAGCTTTCTTT	CASSRTGVSDTEAFF
TRBJ1-1	TRBV7-9	NA	NA	TGTGCCAGCAGCTTTAGCCAGGGCCCGAACACTGAAGCTTTCTTT	CASSFSQGPNTEAFF
TRBJ2-7	TRBV11-1	TRBD1	few	TGTGCCAGCAGCCCCTGGACAGGGACCTACGAGCAGTACTTC	CASSPWTGTYEQYF
TRBJ2-1	TRBV6-6	NA	once	TGTGCCAGCAGTCATCGGGACAATGAGCAGTTCTTC	CASSHRDNEQFF
TRBJ2-7	TRBV6-6	NA	few	TGTGCCAGCACCGGGGGCTACGAGCAGTACTTC	CASTGGYEQYF
TRBJ1-4	TRBV6-5	TRBD1	NA	TGTGCCAGCACCAACCGGACAGGTATAAGGGTAGGGCTGTTTTTT	CASTNRTGIRVGLFF
TRBJ1-1	TRBV29-1	TRBD1	NA	TGCAGCGCGTTAGGGGGCGGGAACATGAACACTGAAGCTTTCTTT	CSALGGGNMNTEAFF
TRBJ2-3	TRBV11-2	TRBD1	NA	TGTGCCAGCAGCTTAGGGGGCGCGGGACAGGGACAGGATACGCAGTATTTT	CASSLGGAGQGQDTQYF
TRBJ2-7	TRBV27	NA	NA	TGTGCCAGCAGTTTAAGTGGGGGCGGAGACTACGAGCAGTACTTC	CASSLSGGGDYEQYF
TRBJ1-6	TRBV20-1	NA	NA	TGCAGTGCTAGTATCGGGGGAGCCTATAATTCACCCCTCCACTTT	CSASIGGAYNSPLHF
TRBJ1-6	TRBV19	NA	NA	TGTGCCAGTAGTATCGAGGCCAGGGACTCTCCCCTCCACTTT	CASSIEARDSPLHF
TRBJ2-4	TRBV4-1	NA	NA	TGCGCCAGCAGCCACGAGTTGGGACACAACCTAGCCAAAAACATTCAGTACTTC	CASSHELGHNLAKNIQYF